This section outlines one TCR beta chain sequence together with its context. What it binds is not known. The data derive from a study of cytomegalovirus exposure and HLA in healthy donors. Findings and limits, study-wide: Presence/absence analyses assumed roughly uniform sequencing depth across donors, which may not hold.

Germline CDR1 reads SQVTM; CDR2 reads ANQGSEA. CDR3 length equals 12 residues. The primer mix had 60 Vbeta and 13 Jbeta primers. Profiling relied on immunoSEQ multiplex PCR, and the TCRdb table lists in-frame clones only, not all of them. The sample consists of about 120,000 clones, over 65% of them appearing once. Sequencing was performed on PBMCs. The V gene is TRBV29-1, the J gene TRBJ2-5; 7 nucleotides align to TRBD2. The DNA end lines up better with TRBJ2-7; the J call may be wrong. This TCR came from a woman aged 35 to 49 in good health and CMV-seropositive. Written as DNA, the CDR3 is TGCAGCGTTGTGGCGGGAGCGTACGAGCAGTACTTC. It encodes CSVVAGAYEQYF.